This T cell receptor (beta chain) was recorded in a study of breast tumors, draining lymph nodes, adjacent tissues. Within the sample, this clonotype is medium-sized. The antigen is unknown. Germline lookup yields CDR1 KGHDR and CDR2 SFDVKD. Deletions cut 3 bases from V and 5 bases from J, with 13 bases between. The CDR3 extends over 15 amino acids. Via MiXCR, TCRdb re-called the multiplex PCR reads, giving one row per CDR3 protein. Seen here are 20,000 to 25,000 distinct CDR3 sequences, more than 50% observed once, and the top ten hold around an eighth. Study results and caveats: Compared with lymph nodes, tumors were less diverse; compared with nontumor tissue, more. Data only fit, rather than demonstrated, lymph node origin of most tumor T cells. Luminal-like breast cancer showed significantly higher tumor–nontumor repertoire similarity than basal-like.

The chain links TRBV24-1 to TRBJ1-5; unclear D gene. Material for sequencing was breast tumor tissue. The clonotype was recovered from a female donor with breast cancer. Some clones in this sample may be carry-over from other donors' samples. CDR3 sequence: CATSDPRVPDQPQHF. The CDR3, as DNA: TGTGCCACCAGTGATCCGCGGGTACCAGATCAGCCCCAGCATTTT.